The 27 T cell receptor beta chains listed next were all sequenced from one sample in a study of blood T cell repertoires in COVID-19. Sequenced by immunoSEQ multiplex PCR; TCRdb stores in-frame clones only, minus some. The repertoire consists of nearly 95,000 clones, with around 87% occurring once and the leading ten covering roughly 6.8%. Sequencing was done on a sample of peripheral blood. Receptors originate from a human donor with acute or convalescent COVID-19. The donor label of this sample is uncertain.

The chain combines TRBV7-2 with TRBJ2-1; D unresolved. V lost 0 bases and J 9 bases, leaving 9 bases between the germline ends. Germline V gives CDR1 SGHTA, CDR2 FQGNSA. The CDR3 consists of 13 residues. This CDR3 reads CASSLATSGEQFF. CDR3 nucleotide sequence: TGTGCCAGCAGCTTAGCGACATCCGGTGAGCAGTTCTTC. The full variable domain, rest sourced from reference TRBV7-2 and TRBJ2-1, is GAGVSQSPSNKVTEKGKDVELRCDPISGHTALYWYRQSLGQGLEFLIYFQGNSAPDKSGLPSDRFSAERTGGSVSTLTIQRTQQEDSAVYLCASSLATSGEQFFGPGTRLTVL.

This chain links TRBV27 with TRBJ2-3; 12 bases match TRBD2. The CDR3 spans 17 residues. CDR1 and CDR2 from the germline V gene are MNHEY and SMNVEV (reference sequence). V shed 2 bases and J 0 bases; nucleotides not matched to a gene: 3. This chain's CDR3 is CASSLPSGGASTDTQYF. CDR3 sequence (DNA): TGTGCCAGCAGTTTACCTAGCGGGGGGGCTAGCACAGATACGCAGTATTTT.

The chain combines TRBV6-5 with TRBJ1-6; tentative D call: TRBD1 (6 bases). The CDR3 loop spans 16 amino acids. Germline loops: CDR1 MNHEY, CDR2 SVGAGI. V lost 2 bases, J lost 7 bases, and 15 bases lay in between. The CDR3 spells CASSYQTRQGNSPLHF. The CDR3 DNA sequence: TGTGCCAGCAGTTACCAAACACGGCAGGGGAATTCACCCCTCCACTTT.

The chain employs TRBV18 and TRBJ2-2; D unclear. CDR1 is KGHSH and CDR2 is LQKENI in the germline V gene. This CDR3 contains 15 residues. With 2 bases removed from V and 0 bases from J, the gap between germline ends came to 7 bases. The CDR3 reads CASSPAGPNTGELFF. CDR3 coding DNA: TGTGCCAGCTCACCAGCAGGTCCGAACACCGGGGAGCTGTTTTTT.

V usage is TRBV24-1 and J usage is TRBJ2-7; TRBD1 agrees at 8 bases. CDR1 and CDR2 (germline): KGHDR, SFDVKD. The CDR3 has 14 amino acids. V trimming: 4 bases; J trimming: 6 bases; junction bases outside the gene matches: 7. This CDR3 is CATSETGTGSEQYF. For the CDR3, the DNA is TGTGCCACCAGTGAGACCGGGACAGGCAGCGAGCAGTACTTC.

The gene calls are TRBV7-9 and TRBJ1-2; 8 bases agree with TRBD1. This CDR3 spans 14 amino acids. Germline CDR1 and CDR2: SEHNR and FQNEAQ (reference sequence). V lost 7 bases and J lost 7; bases outside the gene matches: 11. The CDR3 DNA reads TGTGCCAGCAACCAGGGACAGGTGATCAGTGGCTACACCTTC. It yields the protein CASNQGQVISGYTF.

The chain recombines TRBV7-7 with TRBJ2-3; TRBD2 matches at 12 bases. The V gene's germline CDR1 is SSHAT and CDR2 FNYEAQ (reference sequence). V shed 1 base and J 0 bases; nucleotides not matched to a gene: 8. The CDR3 is 19 amino acids. The CDR3 loop reads CASSLGLLAGGTSTDTQYF. The DNA of the CDR3 is TGTGCCAGCAGCTTAGGTCTGCTAGCGGGGGGGACTAGCACAGATACGCAGTATTTT.

V gene TRBV5-6 combines with J gene TRBJ1-2, with D possibly matching TRBD1 (5 bases). This CDR3 is built from 12 residues. The V gene lost 7 bases and the J gene lost 2 bases, with 9 bases spanning the gap. CDR1 SGHDT and CDR2 YYEEEE come from the germline V gene. CDR3 sequence reads: CASRGINYGYTF. The DNA of the CDR3 is TGTGCCAGCCGGGGGATAAACTATGGCTACACCTTC.

Only a few counts were recorded for this clone. The V and J genes are TRBV29-1 and TRBJ2-7, with a tentative D call TRBD1 (5 bases). Germline V CDR1 and CDR2: SQVTM, ANQGSEA. This CDR3 has 15 amino acids. The ends were cut back, 3 bases at V and 0 bases at J, with 15 bases in the middle. CDR3 region: CSVDQGQGLSYEQYF. The CDR3, as DNA: TGCAGCGTTGATCAGGGCCAGGGCCTCTCCTACGAGCAGTACTTC.

Only one count was recorded for this clone. The chain combines TRBV5-1 with TRBJ2-2, with TRBD2 identical over 8 bases. This CDR3 spans 15 amino acids. Germline assignment: CDR1 SGHRS and CDR2 YFSETQ. The V gene end was trimmed by 4 bases and the J gene end by 4 bases; junction bases not matched to a gene: 6. The CDR3 sequence: CASSKGLVSTGELFF. The CDR3 nucleotides are TGCGCCAGCAGCAAGGGACTAGTAAGCACCGGGGAGCTGTTTTTT.

The chain joins TRBV6-5 to TRBJ2-5, with D perhaps TRBD2 (5 bases). In germline, CDR1 is MNHEY, CDR2 SVGAGI. This CDR3 is 13 amino acids long. Trimming took off 5 bases at V and 2 bases at J, with 9 bases between the two ends. The CDR3 DNA reads TGTGCCAGCAGTCTTGGACTGCAAGAGACCCAGTACTTC. This encodes CASSLGLQETQYF.

The chain couples TRBV24-1 to TRBJ2-3; 8 bases line up with TRBD1. CDR1 KGHDR and CDR2 SFDVKD come from the germline V gene. The CDR3 loop spans 17 amino acids. Trimming took 6 bases from V and 6 from J; bases not matched to a gene: 16. The CDR3 loop reads CATSPLGEAGGFDTQYF. DNA of the CDR3: TGTGCCACCAGTCCCCTCGGTGAGGCAGGGGGCTTTGATACGCAGTATTTT.

This chain uses TRBV5-1 with TRBJ2-1; TRBD1 matches 10 bases. The trim removed 5 bases at V and 4 bases at J, leaving 6 bases unmatched. The CDR3 sequence is 15 residues long. Germline CDR1 reads SGHRS; CDR2 reads YFSETQ. The CDR3 region has the DNA TGCGCCAGCAGACTCGGGACAGGGGTTTACAATGAGCAGTTCTTC. This gives the protein CASRLGTGVYNEQFF. Complete variable domain (other parts from reference TRBV5-1 and TRBJ2-1): KAGVTQTPRYLIKTRGQQVTLSCSPISGHRSVSWYQQTPGQGLQFLFEYFSETQRNKGNFPGRFSGRQFSNSRSEMNVSTLELGDSALYLCASRLGTGVYNEQFFGPGTRLTVL.

The chain has TRBV21-1 and TRBJ1-5. TRBV21-1 corresponds to a pseudogene. The CDR3 covers 22 residues. CDR3 region: CASSKSRGTTLHGRFSNQPQHF. CDR3 sequence (DNA): TGTGCCAGCAGCAAATCACGCGGGACCACTCTCCATGGGAGGTTCAGCAATCAGCCCCAGCATTTT.

This clone was detected only once. The J gene is TRBJ1-6, the V gene TRBV30; no firm D call. The CDR3 runs to 14 residues. From germline, CDR1 is GTSNPN and CDR2 SVGIG (reference sequence). Trimming stripped 5 bases from V and 4 bases from J, with 12 bases between. CDR3 loop: CAWAQQNYNSPLHF. The CDR3 coding sequence is TGTGCCTGGGCCCAACAAAATTATAATTCACCCCTCCACTTT.

The rearrangement links TRBV19 to TRBJ1-5; TRBD1 is a possible D gene (5 bases). V shed 8 bases and J shed 4 bases, with 12 bases lying between them. The V gene's germline CDR1 is LNHDA and CDR2 SQIVND (reference sequence). The CDR3 is 13 amino acids. Here the CDR3 reads CASGSGLNQPQHF. The CDR3 nucleotides are TGTGCCAGTGGGTCAGGGTTAAATCAGCCCCAGCATTTT.

The chain joins TRBV19 to TRBJ1-2; D not certain. V lost 3 bases and J 7 bases, leaving 12 bases between the germline ends. The germline V gene has CDR1 LNHDA and CDR2 SQIVND (reference sequence). CDR3 length: 13 amino acids. CDR3 DNA: TGTGCCAGTAGTATTAAAGGGAGGAGTGGCTACACCTTC. Translated, it gives CASSIKGRSGYTF.

The chain is built from TRBV7-8 and TRBJ2-7, with 7 positions matching TRBD1. CDR1 and CDR2 from the germline V gene are SGHVS and FQNEAQ. CDR3 size: 16 residues. V gave up 1 base and J gave up 0 bases; unmatched junction bases: 6. The chain's CDR3 is CASSLEIGTDSYEQYF. As DNA, the CDR3 is TGTGCCAGCAGCTTAGAAATTGGGACAGACTCCTACGAGCAGTACTTC.

The chain has TRBV5-4 and TRBJ1-1, with D perhaps matching TRBD1 (5 bases). Germline CDR1 reads SGHNT; CDR2 reads YYREEE (reference sequence). The CDR3 length is 14 residues. V shed 4 bases and J shed 3 bases, with 13 bases lying between them. CDR3 nucleotide sequence: TGTGCCAGCAGCCCAACCACGGGGGACACTGAAGCTTTCTTT. It is translated as CASSPTTGDTEAFF.

This clone appeared a single time. V is TRBV28 and J is TRBJ1-2; 7 bases line up with TRBD1. CDR3 length equals 15 residues. After removal of 1 base from V and 7 bases from J, the junction contained 9 bases not matched to a gene. Germline CDR1 MDHEN, CDR2 SYDVKM. The CDR3 region is CASSLSTTGYSGYTF. DNA of the CDR3: TGTGCCAGCAGTTTATCCACGACAGGGTATAGTGGCTACACCTTC.

This sequence joins TRBV30 and TRBJ1-2; TRBD1 matches 8 bases. The CDR3 is 15 residues long. J was trimmed by 0 bases and V by 3 bases; bases with no gene match: 6. Germline values: CDR1 GTSNPN, CDR2 SVGIG (reference sequence). The CDR3 nucleotides read TGTGCCTGGAGGGCCGGGACAGGATCTAACTATGGCTACACCTTC. Amino acid sequence: CAWRAGTGSNYGYTF.

The rearrangement joins TRBV5-1 to TRBJ2-3; D may be TRBD2 (6 bases). Trimming left V 7 bases short and J 5 bases short, with 20 bases between. Germline V CDR1 and CDR2: SGHRS, YFSETQ. This CDR3 comprises 15 residues. The CDR3: CASASSAVGVDTQYF. In DNA, the CDR3 is TGCGCCAGCGCGTCTAGCGCTGTTGGTGTAGATACGCAGTATTTT.

This clone showed up just a few times. This chain joins TRBV5-1 and TRBJ2-7, with D possibly matching TRBD1 (6 bases). CDR1 is SGHRS, CDR2 YFSETQ, per germline. V lost 4 bases and J lost 2, with 7 bases in between. The CDR3 extends over 12 amino acids. This CDR3 is CASSPGAYEQYF. CDR3 nucleotide sequence: TGCGCCAGCAGCCCAGGGGCCTACGAGCAGTACTTC.

In this sample, this clone turned up a few times. The rearrangement uses TRBV3-1 (or the pseudogene TRBV3-2) and TRBJ2-3; 10 nucleotides align to TRBD2. The V segment lost 4 bases and the J segment 0 bases; nucleotides outside the gene matches: 4. Germline CDR1 is LGHDT and CDR2 is YNNKEL (reference sequence). The CDR3 has 16 amino acids. CDR3 nucleotide sequence: TGTGCCAGCAGCCGAAGGACTAGCGGAAGCACAGATACGCAGTATTTT. Translating gives CASSRRTSGSTDTQYF.

This chain joins TRBV19 and TRBJ1-2; a possible D gene is TRBD1 (5 bases). Germline values: CDR1 LNHDA, CDR2 SQIVND (reference sequence). The CDR3 totals 15 residues. V shed 6 bases and J shed 0 bases, with 14 bases lying between them. CDR3 coding DNA: TGTGCCAGTAGACCGCCGGGGGGGGCTAACTATGGCTACACCTTC. It encodes CASRPPGGANYGYTF.

The V gene is TRBV7-9, the J gene TRBJ2-5; TRBD2 matches 16 bases. V dropped 8 bases and J dropped 1; count of bases not matched to a gene: 4. CDR3 size: 16 residues. Germline CDR1 SEHNR, CDR2 FQNEAQ (reference sequence). CDR3 amino acids: CASSGLAGGLQETQYF. The CDR3 DNA is TGTGCCAGCTCGGGACTAGCGGGGGGGCTCCAAGAGACCCAGTACTTC.

This clone has just one count. The genes are TRBV28 and TRBJ2-2; 10 bases line up with TRBD1. With 6 bases clipped from V and 4 bases from J, the junction kept 5 bases outside the gene matches. The CDR3 totals 15 residues. Germline V gene data show CDR1 as MDHEN and CDR2 as SYDVKM. CDR3 in amino acids: CASRATGGRTGELFF. The CDR3, as DNA: TGTGCCAGCAGGGCGACAGGGGGCCGCACCGGGGAGCTGTTTTTT.